This T cell receptor beta chain was profiled in a study of blood T cell repertoires in COVID-19 (TCRdb year 2020). In terms of the full investigation: Collaborator samples came from the United States, Italy and Spain and covered acute and convalescent phases of COVID-19. The material from the prospective study consisted of cDNA or gDNA derived from T cells, B-cell-depleted T cells, or PBMCs. The repertoires were released in a freely available public database intended as a resource for research on the immune response to SARS-CoV-2. A de-identified subject ID, COVID-19 status, age in years and sex were almost always included in the sample metadata. The samples were drawn from the first 160 participants of the ongoing ImmuneRACE study and from under 1,500 subjects provided by 6 global collaborators. Subjects who had been exposed to COVID-19, were actively infected with it, or had recovered from it provided the deeply sampled blood TCRbeta repertoires that made up the dataset. Where HLA class I and class II types were available, the types were taken from metadata supplied by the sample provider, not from assay-based typing. General findings and caveats noted by the study authors: The quantity of clinical and demographic metadata differed by source and by participant and was supplied without curation.

TCRbeta CDR3 regions were amplified from genomic DNA by means of the immunoSEQ Assay, a bias-controlled multiplex PCR. The paper's processing steps were these. The number of nucleated cells in each sample was estimated from the amplification of reference gene primers within the assay. Sequence reads were collapsed and filtered to measure the absolute abundance of every unique TCRbeta CDR3 rearrangement. For each sample, productive Simpson clonality was calculated as the square root of Simpson's diversity index across productive rearrangements. This is the immuneACCESS table as TCRdb keeps it, with only in-frame sequences that have V and J called. A part of the clones is gone; compared with another copy, unresolved V genes explain less than half, and the rest is unexplained. Clone size and the V and J calls come from that table; the DNA yielded D and trimming. The sample table lists tens of thousands of clones, 86% of them with a count of one. The ten largest clones take up roughly a sixth of the sample.

Collaborating institutions collected whole blood in K2EDTA tubes following their own protocols. Collaborator samples were shipped for TCRbeta analysis as frozen whole blood, isolated PBMCs, or DNA extracted from either sample type. On this clone itself: What this receptor recognizes is not known. No per-base quality is available; no much larger clone lies one base away.

Source material: peripheral blood. This TCR derives from a woman aged 80 or older with acute or convalescent COVID-19.

The CDR3 reads as follows: CASSSGQGQAGELFF. The sequence in DNA is TGTGCCAGCAGCTCTGGGCAGGGACAAGCCGGGGAGCTGTTTTTT. The rearrangement combines TRBV11-1 with TRBJ2-2; a tentative D match to TRBD1 spans 6 bases. The CDR3 covers 15 residues, taking in both the cysteine and the phenylalanine. CDR3 DNA only is kept here, 45 bases in frame from base 1. CDR1 and CDR2, looked up from the germline V gene (reference sequence), are SGHAT and FQDESV. V lost 4 bases and J lost 6 bases; the stretch between them is 15 bases long.